Sequencing of this T cell receptor beta chain was carried out in a study of somatic mutations in cytotoxic T cells in rheumatoid arthritis. Study outcomes and limitations: A single CD8+ clone exceeded 20% of CD8+ cells in 8 of 65 patients. For patients with rheumatoid arthritis, CD8+ clonality went up with age, while healthy controls showed no such change.

Germline values: CDR1 SEHNR, CDR2 FQNEAQ (reference sequence). Trimming pared 3 bases from V and 2 bases from J, leaving 5 bases between. The CDR3 contains 13 residues. For this clone: Its antigen is still unknown.

The authors' processing: Matching between patient CD8+ clones larger than 1% and published virus-specific TCRB sequences was rare. This table comes from immunoSEQ multiplex PCR, and its TCRdb copy is limited to in-frame clones, with some not included. V and J calls and clone size come straight from that table; D and trimming were deduced from the DNA. The sample has 20,000 or so clones, 85% seen once. The gene calls are TRBV7-9 and TRBJ1-5, with no clear D. Sequenced: CD8+ T cells sorted from blood. The clonotype originates from a woman between 40 and 50 years old with rheumatoid arthritis. The CDR3 coding sequence is TGTGCCAGCAGCTTGACACGCAATCAGCCCCAGCATTTT. It encodes CASSLTRNQPQHF.